This T cell receptor (beta chain) was found in a study of T-cell reconstitution after alpha-beta-depleted transplantation in children (dated by TCRdb to between 2015 and 2016). In terms of the full investigation: T-cell immune reconstitution after TCRalphabeta/CD19-depleted allogeneic hematopoietic cell transplantation in children was quantitatively tracked in the study by means of TCR repertoire profiling.

According to the study, the label for this sample's treatment or condition signals: allogeneic hematopoietic cell transplantation with graft depleted of TCRalphabeta T cells and CD19 B cells. The transplant recipients were children given TCRalphabeta/CD19-depleted allogeneic hematopoietic cell grafts. From the cysteine up to the phenylalanine, the CDR3 has a length of 13 residues. Of all the DNA, just the CDR3 is kept, 39 bases in frame from base 1. Trimmed from V: 6 bases; trimmed from J: 6 bases; junction bases lacking a gene match: 7. CDR1 and CDR2 were assigned from the germline V gene as MDHEN and SYDVKM. The receptor library was made with PCR. Sequencing used an Illumina HiSeq 2500. TCR libraries were prepared with molecular barcoding, using unique molecular identifiers to normalize TCRbeta repertoire quantification. TCRdb redid the processing of the public reads, applying fastp at Q25 and MiXCR, and retained in-frame beta chains. Entries are consolidated by CDR3 protein sequence, retaining the most common genes and DNA. This sample gives 450,000 to 600,000 distinct CDR3 sequences in total; 13% of them show up just once. Approximately 2.1% of the sample is held by the ten biggest clonotypes.

Concerning this clonotype: There is no known antigen for this receptor. No base qualities exist here, and no much larger clone lies one base off it.

On the study overall, not on this receptor specifically: The apparently early alphabetaT-cell count recovery about two months after transplant was reportedly dependent on only several hundred rapidly expanded clones derived from non-depleted graft cells. Over subsequent months, a decline in hyperexpanded clone frequencies was noted, and after one year, T-cell counts and TCRbeta diversity were mostly ascribed to newly produced T cells. The high TCRbeta diversity at day 60 in some patients was ascribed to recipient T cells and intrathymic progenitors that had survived conditioning.

The specimen was PBMCs, mostly from graft donor cells, collected 360 days after TCRalphabeta/CD19-depleted stem cell transplant. The chain couples TRBV28 to TRBJ2-7, and TRBD1 aligns with 8 junction nucleotides. This TCR was sampled from a male patient under 18 who had a stem cell transplant for acute myeloid leukemia, so the T cells may come from the graft donor. The DNA is TGTGCCAGCAGGGAAAGCGGACAGGGCGAGCAGTACTTC. It specifies CASRESGQGEQYF.